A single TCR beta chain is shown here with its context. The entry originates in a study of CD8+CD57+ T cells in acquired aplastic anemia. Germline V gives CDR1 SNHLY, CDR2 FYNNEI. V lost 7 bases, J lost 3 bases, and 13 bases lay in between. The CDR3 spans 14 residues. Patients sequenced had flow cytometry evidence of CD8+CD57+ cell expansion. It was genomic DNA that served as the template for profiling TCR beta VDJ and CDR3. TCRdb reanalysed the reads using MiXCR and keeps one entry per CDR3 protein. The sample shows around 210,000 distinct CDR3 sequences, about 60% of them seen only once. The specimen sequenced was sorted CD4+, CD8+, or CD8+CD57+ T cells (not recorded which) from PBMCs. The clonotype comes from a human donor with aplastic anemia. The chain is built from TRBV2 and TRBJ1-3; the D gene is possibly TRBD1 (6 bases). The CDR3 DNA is TGTGCCAGCAAAGACAGGCCCAATGGAAACACCATATATTTT. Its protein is CASKDRPNGNTIYF.